This TCR beta chain was retrieved from a study of blood T cell repertoires in COVID-19. The overall study: T cells, B-cell-depleted T cells, or PBMCs supplied cDNA or gDNA.

V trimming: 8 bases; J trimming: 6 bases; junction bases outside the gene matches: 16. CDR1 is SQVTM, CDR2 ANQGSEA, per germline. This CDR3 contains 15 residues. This clone appeared a single time. The table came from immunoSEQ multiplex PCR; TCRdb's copy has only in-frame clones and leaves some out. The table lists about 250,000 clones, approximately 86% of them singletons, with approximately 1.4% in the top ten. Input material: peripheral blood. This receptor was obtained from a man aged 80 or over with acute or convalescent COVID-19. The chain couples TRBV29-1 to TRBJ2-3, with 8 bases lining up with TRBD1. This CDR3 is CSILRSGGRGDTQYF. The CDR3 nucleotides read TGCAGCATCCTGAGGTCAGGGGGCCGGGGGGATACGCAGTATTTT.